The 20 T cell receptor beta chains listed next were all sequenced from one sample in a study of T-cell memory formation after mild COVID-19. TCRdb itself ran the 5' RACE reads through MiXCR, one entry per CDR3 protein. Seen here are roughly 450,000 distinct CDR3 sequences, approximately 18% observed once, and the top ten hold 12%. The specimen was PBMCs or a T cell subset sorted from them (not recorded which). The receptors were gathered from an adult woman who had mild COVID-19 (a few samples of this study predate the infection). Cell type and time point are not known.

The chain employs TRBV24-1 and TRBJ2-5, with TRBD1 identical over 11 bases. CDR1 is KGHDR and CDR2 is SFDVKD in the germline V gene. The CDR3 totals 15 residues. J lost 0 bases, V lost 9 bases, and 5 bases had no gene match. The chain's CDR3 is CATGDRGMNQETQYF. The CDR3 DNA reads TGTGCCACCGGGGACAGGGGGATGAACCAAGAGACCCAGTACTTC.

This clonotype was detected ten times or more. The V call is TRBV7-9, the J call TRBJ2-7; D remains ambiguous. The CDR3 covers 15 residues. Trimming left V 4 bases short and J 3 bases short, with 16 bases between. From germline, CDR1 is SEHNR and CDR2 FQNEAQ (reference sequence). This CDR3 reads CASSYRTAPLYEQYF. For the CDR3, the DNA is TGTGCCAGCAGCTACCGCACAGCACCCCTCTACGAGCAGTACTTC.

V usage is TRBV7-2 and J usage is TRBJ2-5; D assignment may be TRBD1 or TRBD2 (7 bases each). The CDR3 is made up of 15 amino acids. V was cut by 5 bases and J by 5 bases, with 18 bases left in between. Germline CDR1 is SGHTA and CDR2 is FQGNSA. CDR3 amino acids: CASSEGRGGMETQYF. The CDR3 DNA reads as TGTGCCAGCAGCGAGGGCAGGGGGGGTATGGAGACCCAGTACTTC.

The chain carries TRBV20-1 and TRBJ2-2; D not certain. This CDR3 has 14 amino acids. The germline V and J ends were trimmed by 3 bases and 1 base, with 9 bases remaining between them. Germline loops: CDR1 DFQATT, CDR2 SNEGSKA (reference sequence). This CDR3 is CSAREKGNTGELFF. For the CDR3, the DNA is TGCAGTGCTAGGGAGAAAGGGAACACCGGGGAGCTGTTTTTT.

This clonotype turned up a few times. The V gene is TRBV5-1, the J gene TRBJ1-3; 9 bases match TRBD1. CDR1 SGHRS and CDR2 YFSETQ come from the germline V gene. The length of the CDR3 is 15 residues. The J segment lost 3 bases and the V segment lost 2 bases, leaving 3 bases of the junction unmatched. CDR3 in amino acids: CASSFGTGLGNTIYF. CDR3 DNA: TGCGCCAGCAGCTTCGGGACAGGGCTTGGAAACACCATATATTTT.

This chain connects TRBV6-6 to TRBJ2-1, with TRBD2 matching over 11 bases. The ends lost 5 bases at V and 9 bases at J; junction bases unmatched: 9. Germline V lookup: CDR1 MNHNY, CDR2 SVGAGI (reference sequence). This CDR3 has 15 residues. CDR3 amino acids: CASSPTSGGGGEQFF. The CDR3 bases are TGTGCCAGCAGTCCCACTAGCGGGGGAGGCGGTGAGCAGTTCTTC.

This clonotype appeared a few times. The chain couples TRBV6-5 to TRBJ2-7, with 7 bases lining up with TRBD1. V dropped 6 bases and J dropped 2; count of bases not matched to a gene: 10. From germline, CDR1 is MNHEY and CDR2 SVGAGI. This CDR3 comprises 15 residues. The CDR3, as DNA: TGTGCCAGCAGACCGAGACAGGGCCGGACCTACGAGCAGTACTTC. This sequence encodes CASRPRQGRTYEQYF.

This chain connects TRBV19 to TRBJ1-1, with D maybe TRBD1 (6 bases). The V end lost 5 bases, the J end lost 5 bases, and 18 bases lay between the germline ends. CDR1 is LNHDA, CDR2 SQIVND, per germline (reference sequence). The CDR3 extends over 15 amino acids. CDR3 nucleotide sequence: TGTGCCAGTAGTGTCAAACAGGGAAGCGCGACTGAAGCTTTCTTT. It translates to CASSVKQGSATEAFF.

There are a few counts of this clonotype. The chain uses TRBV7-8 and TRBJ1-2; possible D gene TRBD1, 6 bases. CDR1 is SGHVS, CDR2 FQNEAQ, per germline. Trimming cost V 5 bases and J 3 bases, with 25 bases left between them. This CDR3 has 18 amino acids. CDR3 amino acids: CASSLRNGKGEQYYGYTF. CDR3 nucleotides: TGTGCCAGCAGCCTACGCAATGGAAAGGGGGAGCAGTACTATGGCTACACCTTC.

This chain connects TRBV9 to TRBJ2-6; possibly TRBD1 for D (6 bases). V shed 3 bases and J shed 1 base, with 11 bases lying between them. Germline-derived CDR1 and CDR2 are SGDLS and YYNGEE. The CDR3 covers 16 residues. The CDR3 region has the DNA TGTGCCAGCAGCGCTGGACAGATATCTGGGGCCAACGTCCTGACTTTC. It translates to CASSAGQISGANVLTF.

In DNA form, the CDR3 reads TGCAGCGTTGTATCGGGGAACACCGGGGAGCTGTTTTTT. Translating it yields CSVVSGNTGELFF. The chain carries TRBV29-1 and TRBJ2-2; no definite D call. Germline CDR1 is SQVTM and CDR2 is ANQGSEA. The length of the CDR3 is 13 residues. V shed 4 bases and J shed 1 base, with 7 bases lying between them.

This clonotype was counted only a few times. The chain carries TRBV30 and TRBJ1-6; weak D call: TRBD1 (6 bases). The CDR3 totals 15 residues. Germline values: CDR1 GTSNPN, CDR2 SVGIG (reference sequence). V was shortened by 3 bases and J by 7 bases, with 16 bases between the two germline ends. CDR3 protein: CAWSRQAVGNSPLHF. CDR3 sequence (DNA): TGTGCCTGGAGCCGACAGGCCGTGGGGAATTCACCCCTCCACTTT.

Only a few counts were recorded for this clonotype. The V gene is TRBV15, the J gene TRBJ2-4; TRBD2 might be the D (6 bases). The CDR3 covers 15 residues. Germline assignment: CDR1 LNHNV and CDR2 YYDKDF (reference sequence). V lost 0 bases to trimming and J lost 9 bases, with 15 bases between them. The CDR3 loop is CATSRDSWGGVIQYF. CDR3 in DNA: TGTGCCACCAGCAGAGATTCGTGGGGAGGAGTCATTCAGTACTTC.

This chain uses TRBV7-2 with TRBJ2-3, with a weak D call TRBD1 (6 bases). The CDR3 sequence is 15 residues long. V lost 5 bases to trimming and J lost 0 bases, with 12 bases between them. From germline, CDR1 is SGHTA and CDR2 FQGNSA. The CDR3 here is CASSPGDASTDTQYF. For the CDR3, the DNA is TGTGCCAGCAGCCCAGGGGACGCTAGCACAGATACGCAGTATTTT. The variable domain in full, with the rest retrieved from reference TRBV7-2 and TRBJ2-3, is GAGVSQSPSNKVTEKGKDVELRCDPISGHTALYWYRQSLGQGLEFLIYFQGNSAPDKSGLPSDRFSAERTGGSVSTLTIQRTQQEDSAVYLCASSPGDASTDTQYFGPGTRLTVL.

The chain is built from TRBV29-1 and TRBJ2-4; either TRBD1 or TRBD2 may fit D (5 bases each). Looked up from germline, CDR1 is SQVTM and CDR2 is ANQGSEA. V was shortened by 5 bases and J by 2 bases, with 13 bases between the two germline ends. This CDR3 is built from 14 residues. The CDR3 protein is CSVWSVGPKNIQYF. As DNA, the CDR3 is TGCAGCGTTTGGTCAGTGGGACCCAAAAACATTCAGTACTTC. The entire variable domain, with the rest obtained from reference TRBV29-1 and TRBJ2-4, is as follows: SAVISQKPSRDICQRGTSLTIQCQVDSQVTMMFWYRQQPGQSLTLIATANQGSEATYESGFVIDKFPISRPNLTFSTLTVSNMSPEDSSIYLCSVWSVGPKNIQYFGAGTRLSVL.

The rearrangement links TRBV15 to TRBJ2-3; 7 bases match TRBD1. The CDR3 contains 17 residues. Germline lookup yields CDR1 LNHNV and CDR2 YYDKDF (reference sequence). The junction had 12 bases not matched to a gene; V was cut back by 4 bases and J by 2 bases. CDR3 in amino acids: CATSMLDRDGVTDTQYF. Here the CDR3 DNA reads TGTGCCACCAGCATGCTCGACAGGGACGGGGTCACAGATACGCAGTATTTT.

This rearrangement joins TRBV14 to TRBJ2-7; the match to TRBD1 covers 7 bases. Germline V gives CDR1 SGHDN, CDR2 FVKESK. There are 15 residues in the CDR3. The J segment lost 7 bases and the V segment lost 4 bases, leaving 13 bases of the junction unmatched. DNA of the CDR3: TGTGCCAGCAGCCTCCGACAGGGACCTTCGGGGGAGCAGTACTTC. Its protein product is CASSLRQGPSGEQYF.

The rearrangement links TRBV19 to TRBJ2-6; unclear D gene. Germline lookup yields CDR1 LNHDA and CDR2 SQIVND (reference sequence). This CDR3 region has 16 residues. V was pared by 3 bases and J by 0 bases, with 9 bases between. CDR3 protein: CASSITPYSGANVLTF. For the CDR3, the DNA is TGTGCCAGTAGTATTACGCCATACTCTGGGGCCAACGTCCTGACTTTC.

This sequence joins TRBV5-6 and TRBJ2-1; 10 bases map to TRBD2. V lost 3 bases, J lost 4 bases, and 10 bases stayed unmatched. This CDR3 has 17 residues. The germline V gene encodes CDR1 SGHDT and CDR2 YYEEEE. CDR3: CASSSYLLAGIYNEQFF. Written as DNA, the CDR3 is TGTGCCAGCAGCTCCTACTTACTAGCGGGGATATACAATGAGCAGTTCTTC.

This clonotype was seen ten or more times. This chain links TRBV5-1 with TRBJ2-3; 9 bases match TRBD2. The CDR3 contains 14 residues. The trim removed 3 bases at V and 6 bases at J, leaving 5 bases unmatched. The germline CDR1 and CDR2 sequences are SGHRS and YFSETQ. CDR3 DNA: TGCGCCAGCAGCTCAGGGACTAGCCCGGATACGCAGTATTTT. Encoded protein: CASSSGTSPDTQYF.